The 24 T cell receptor beta chains below were found in one sample sequenced in a study of cytomegalovirus exposure and HLA in healthy donors. With 60 Vbeta and 13 Jbeta primers, the PCR was carried out. Produced via immunoSEQ multiplex PCR; TCRdb's table is partial and in-frame only. The profile covers 55,000 to 70,000 clones, with more than 60% appearing a single time and approximately 5.4% taken by the ten largest. Sequenced material: PBMCs. Receptor source: a male donor in good health and CMV-seropositive.

CDR3 loop: CASLRAPSTSGRSYEQYF. CDR3 coding DNA: TGTGCCAGCCTCCGGGCCCCCAGCACTAGCGGGCGTTCCTACGAGCAGTACTTC. This chain links TRBV5-6 with TRBJ2-7; TRBD2 matches at 9 bases. This CDR3 has 18 residues. Looked up from germline, CDR1 is SGHDT and CDR2 is YYEEEE. With 7 bases clipped from V and 1 base from J, the junction kept 18 bases outside the gene matches. Full variable domain (outside the CDR3, taken from reference TRBV5-6 and TRBJ2-7): DAGVTQSPTHLIKTRGQQVTLRCSPKSGHDTVSWYQQALGQGPQFIFQYYEEEERQRGNFPDRFSGHQFPNYSSELNVNALLLGDSALYLCASLRAPSTSGRSYEQYFGPGTRLTVT.

The chain recombines TRBV5-4 with TRBJ2-7; D unclear. The CDR3 loop spans 13 amino acids. V lost 0 bases, J lost 3 bases, and 7 bases lay in between. Germline CDR1 is SGHNT and CDR2 is YYREEE (reference sequence). The DNA for the CDR3 is TGTGCCAGCAGCTTGGGTAATAACTACGAGCAGTACTTC. Protein sequence: CASSLGNNYEQYF.

The chain couples TRBV18 to TRBJ2-7, with a weak D call TRBD1 (6 bases). Germline assignment: CDR1 KGHSH and CDR2 LQKENI. This CDR3 contains 14 residues. The V end lost 3 bases, the J end lost 8 bases, and 17 bases lay between the germline ends. In DNA, the CDR3 is TGTGCCAGCTCACCGTTGACAGGTATAAAACAGCAGTACTTC. This encodes CASSPLTGIKQQYF.

J is TRBJ1-4 and V is TRBV30; 7 bases are a match to TRBD1. In germline, CDR1 is GTSNPN, CDR2 SVGIG (reference sequence). The CDR3 contains 14 residues. Germline trimming cut 5 bases from V and 8 bases from J; bases unmatched to any gene: 11. This chain's CDR3 is CAWYDSGGSEKLFF. The CDR3 nucleotides are TGTGCCTGGTACGATTCAGGGGGAAGCGAAAAACTGTTTTTT. The variable domain in full, with the rest retrieved from reference TRBV30 and TRBJ1-4, is SQTIHQWPATLVQPVGSPLSLECTVEGTSNPNLYWYRQAAGRGLQLLFYSVGIGQISSEVPQNLSASRPQDRQFILSSKKLLLSDSGFYLCAWYDSGGSEKLFFGSGTQLSVL.

The chain recombines TRBV5-4 with TRBJ1-4; tentatively, D is TRBD1 (6 bases). This CDR3 contains 13 residues. The V and J ends lost 4 bases and 8 bases respectively, with 12 bases between them. Germline CDR1 and CDR2: SGHNT and YYREEE (reference sequence). DNA of the CDR3: TGTGCCAGCAGCGTGGACAGAAGGGAAAAACTGTTTTTT. Its protein product is CASSVDRREKLFF.

The genes are TRBV2 and TRBJ2-7, with 9 bases fitting TRBD2. Germline CDR1 SNHLY, CDR2 FYNNEI. The trim removed 8 bases at V and 3 bases at J, leaving 5 bases unmatched. The CDR3 contains 13 residues. The CDR3 region has the DNA TGTGCCAGCGGAAGACTAGCGGTCTACGAGCAGTACTTC. Encoded protein: CASGRLAVYEQYF.

This clone was observed a handful of times. The gene calls are TRBV7-2 and TRBJ1-2; unclear D gene. The germline V gene encodes CDR1 SGHTA and CDR2 FQGNSA. The CDR3 covers 13 residues. Deletions cut 0 bases from V and 2 bases from J, with 4 bases between. The CDR3 region has the DNA TGTGCCAGCAGCTTAGCACAGAACTATGGCTACACCTTC. As protein: CASSLAQNYGYTF.

The rearrangement uses TRBV7-2 and TRBJ2-1, with 9 bases fitting TRBD2. The CDR3 totals 16 residues. After removal of 3 bases from V and 7 bases from J, the junction contained 10 bases not matched to a gene. Germline V gene sequence: CDR1 SGHTA, CDR2 FQGNSA. The CDR3 here is CASSFAAPGLANEQFF. In DNA, the CDR3 is TGTGCCAGCAGCTTTGCTGCTCCGGGACTAGCTAATGAGCAGTTCTTC.

The gene calls are TRBV7-2 and TRBJ2-6, with D unresolved. V was clipped by 5 bases and J by 3 bases, with 8 bases between them. Germline CDR1 is SGHTA and CDR2 is FQGNSA. This CDR3 contains 14 residues. The CDR3 DNA reads as TGTGCCAGCAGCCCCCCTTTTGGGGCCAACGTCCTGACTTTC. It is translated as CASSPPFGANVLTF.

This rearrangement joins TRBV4-3 to TRBJ2-7; D might be TRBD1 (6 bases). V lost 4 bases and J lost 3, with 13 bases in between. From germline, CDR1 is LGHNA and CDR2 YSLEER. The CDR3 is 14 residues long. The CDR3 loop reads CASSPRQDSYEQYF. The CDR3 nucleotides read TGCGCCAGCAGCCCCAGGCAGGACAGCTACGAGCAGTACTTC.

The chain joins TRBV4-2 to TRBJ1-2; 7 bases agree with TRBD1. With 7 bases clipped from V and 0 bases from J, the junction kept 14 bases outside the gene matches. The CDR3 length is 17 residues. CDR1 and CDR2 (germline): LGHNA, YNFKEQ. The CDR3 is CASKKRQGLGSNYGYTF. Written as DNA, the CDR3 is TGTGCCAGCAAAAAAAGACAGGGATTGGGGTCTAACTATGGCTACACCTTC.

V is TRBV5-4 and J is TRBJ2-3, with 12 bases that match TRBD2. The V segment lost 3 bases and the J segment 4 bases; nucleotides outside the gene matches: 3. The CDR3 has 15 residues. The germline V gene encodes CDR1 SGHNT and CDR2 YYREEE (reference sequence). The CDR3 sequence is CASSYGLAGSDTQYF. In nucleotides, the CDR3 is TGTGCCAGCAGCTACGGACTAGCGGGATCAGATACGCAGTATTTT. The full variable domain, its missing parts supplied by reference TRBV5-4 and TRBJ2-3, is ETGVTQSPTHLIKTRGQQVTLRCSSQSGHNTVSWYQQALGQGPQFIFQYYREEENGRGNFPPRFSGLQFPNYSSELNVNALELDDSALYLCASSYGLAGSDTQYFGPGTRLTVL.

This clone was seen only a few times. The chain carries TRBV18 and TRBJ2-6; D is undetermined. The ends were cut back, 4 bases at V and 2 bases at J, with 9 bases in the middle. CDR1 is KGHSH, CDR2 LQKENI, per germline. The CDR3 extends over 15 amino acids. The CDR3 nucleotides are TGTGCCAGCTCACTCTCAACAACTGGGGCCAACGTCCTGACTTTC. Translated: CASSLSTTGANVLTF.

This clone has only a few counts. V and J are TRBV30 and TRBJ1-1; D gene ambiguous. Between the trimmed V and J ends, which lost 4 bases and 5 bases, there was a span of 14 bases. The CDR3 consists of 13 residues. The germline gives CDR1 GTSNPN, CDR2 SVGIG (reference sequence). This CDR3 is CAWNPGIRTEAFF. DNA of the CDR3: TGTGCCTGGAACCCGGGAATCAGGACTGAAGCTTTCTTT.

The chain joins TRBV29-1 to TRBJ2-4; D may be TRBD2 (5 bases). Germline V gene data show CDR1 as SQVTM and CDR2 as ANQGSEA. The CDR3 consists of 10 residues. With 4 bases removed from V and 7 bases from J, the gap between germline ends came to 5 bases. CDR3 amino acids: CSVGGNIQYF. CDR3 nucleotide sequence: TGCAGCGTTGGAGGGAACATTCAGTACTTC. The full variable domain, in which reference TRBV29-1 and TRBJ2-4 provide the parts outside the CDR3, is SAVISQKPSRDICQRGTSLTIQCQVDSQVTMMFWYRQQPGQSLTLIATANQGSEATYESGFVIDKFPISRPNLTFSTLTVSNMSPEDSSIYLCSVGGNIQYFGAGTRLSVL.

The chain is built from TRBV27 and TRBJ1-4; D might be TRBD1 (5 bases). The germline V gene has CDR1 MNHEY and CDR2 SMNVEV (reference sequence). Trimming took off 3 bases at V and 8 bases at J, with 13 bases between the two ends. CDR3 size: 14 residues. Here the CDR3 reads CASSFQGEWEKLFF. In DNA, the CDR3 is TGTGCCAGCAGTTTTCAGGGTGAATGGGAAAAACTGTTTTTT.

J is TRBJ1-1 and V is TRBV20-1; a weak D match, TRBD1 (6 bases). Germline lookup yields CDR1 DFQATT and CDR2 SNEGSKA (reference sequence). The CDR3 contains 11 residues. Deletions cut 5 bases from V and 9 bases from J, with 13 bases between. The CDR3 DNA follows: TGCAGTGCTCGGGACATCTGGAAAGCTTTCTTT. As protein: CSARDIWKAFF.

The rearrangement links TRBV7-9 to TRBJ2-3; 8 nucleotides align to TRBD2. V shed 8 bases, J shed 0 bases, and the junction held 4 bases outside the gene matches. CDR1 SEHNR and CDR2 FQNEAQ come from the germline V gene (reference sequence). The CDR3 has 14 residues. CDR3 nucleotides: TGTGCCAGCCGCGAGCGGGGGAGCACAGATACGCAGTATTTT. Protein product: CASRERGSTDTQYF.

The chain carries TRBV12-1 and TRBJ2-7; TRBD2, the D gene given by the table, was not confirmed from the DNA. TRBV12-1 is reported as a pseudogene. This CDR3 is 20 amino acids long. The CDR3 region is CASSPIWQKLTSGVSYEQYF. The CDR3, as DNA: TGTGCCAGCAGCCCCATTTGGCAGAAATTGACTAGCGGGGTATCCTACGAGCAGTACTTC.

The V call is TRBV4-1, the J call TRBJ1-5; D not certain. The CDR3 contains 17 residues. Germline-derived CDR1 and CDR2 are MGHRA and YSYEKL. Trimming took 0 bases from V and 5 from J, leaving 17 bases between them. The CDR3 reads CASSQDGGRPADQPQHF. The CDR3 region has the DNA TGCGCCAGCAGCCAAGATGGAGGAAGGCCGGCGGATCAGCCCCAGCATTTT.

The rearrangement uses TRBV7-9 and TRBJ2-7; D is possibly TRBD2 (6 bases). From germline, CDR1 is SEHNR and CDR2 FQNEAQ (reference sequence). This CDR3 contains 15 residues. The V end was cut by 7 bases, the J end by 1 base, with 17 bases between. CDR3 in DNA: TGTGCCAGCATCCCCCTTGGGAGGACTTCCTACGAGCAGTACTTC. Its protein product is CASIPLGRTSYEQYF.

The chain links TRBV28 to TRBJ2-3, with D perhaps matching TRBD1 (7 bases). CDR1 and CDR2 (germline): MDHEN, SYDVKM. The CDR3 has 15 residues. V lost 6 bases to trimming and J lost 1 base, with 14 bases between them. CDR3 protein: CASSDREARTDTQYF. The CDR3 DNA reads as TGTGCCAGCAGCGACAGGGAGGCGCGCACAGATACGCAGTATTTT.

The count of this clone is one. The V and J genes are TRBV29-1 and TRBJ2-7; possible D gene TRBD1, 6 bases. V was clipped by 2 bases and J by 8 bases, with 19 bases between them. CDR3 length: 14 amino acids. Germline loops: CDR1 SQVTM, CDR2 ANQGSEA. CDR3 bases: TGCAGCGTTGAAAAGGGGACCCCAAGGGGGAAGCAGTACTTC. Protein: CSVEKGTPRGKQYF.

This clone is a singleton in its sample. The chain links TRBV4-2 to TRBJ2-7; no firm D call. From germline, CDR1 is LGHNA and CDR2 YNFKEQ. Deletions cut 2 bases from V and 4 bases from J, with 3 bases between. The CDR3 contains 11 residues. CDR3 sequence reads: CASSQPYEQYF. For the CDR3, the DNA is TGTGCCAGCAGCCAACCGTACGAGCAGTACTTC.